The TCR beta chain described here comes from a study of blood T cell repertoires in COVID-19. Study-level information: Whether acute or convalescent, the COVID-19 samples came from the United States, Italy and Spain. T cells, B-cell-depleted T cells, or PBMCs supplied cDNA or gDNA.

This CDR3 contains 13 residues. J gave up 6 bases and V 6 bases, and 7 bases lay outside the gene matches. The germline V gene has CDR1 MNHEY and CDR2 SVGAGI. TCRdb keeps only in-frame clones here, not all; method: immunoSEQ multiplex PCR. The data contain 95,000 to 100,000 clones, about 80% of them singletons. V and J are TRBV6-5 and TRBJ1-1; the match to TRBD1 covers 7 bases. Sequenced: peripheral blood. This TCR derives from a man in his 70s with acute or convalescent COVID-19. The CDR3 is CASRQGTGAEAFF. The CDR3 region has the DNA TGTGCCAGCAGACAGGGGACGGGGGCTGAAGCTTTCTTT.